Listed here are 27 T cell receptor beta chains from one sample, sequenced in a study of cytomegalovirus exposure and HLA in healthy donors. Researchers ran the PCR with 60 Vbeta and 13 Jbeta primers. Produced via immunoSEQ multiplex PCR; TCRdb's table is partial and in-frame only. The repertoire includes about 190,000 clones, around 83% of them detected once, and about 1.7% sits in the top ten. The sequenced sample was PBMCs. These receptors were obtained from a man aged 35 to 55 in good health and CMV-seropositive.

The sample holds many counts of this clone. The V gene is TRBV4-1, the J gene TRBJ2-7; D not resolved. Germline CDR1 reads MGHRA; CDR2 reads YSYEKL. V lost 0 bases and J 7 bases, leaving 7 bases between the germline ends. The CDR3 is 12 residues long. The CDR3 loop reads CASSQDLREQYF. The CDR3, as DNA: TGCGCCAGCAGCCAAGATTTACGGGAGCAGTACTTC.

This CDR3 reads CASSFQPGGYTF. Written as DNA, the CDR3 is TGTGCCAGCAGTTTCCAACCGGGAGGCTACACCTTC. The chain links TRBV6-1 to TRBJ1-2; D unresolved. CDR3 size: 12 residues. Deletions cut 5 bases from V and 8 bases from J, with 12 bases between. Germline lookup yields CDR1 MNHNS and CDR2 SASEGT.

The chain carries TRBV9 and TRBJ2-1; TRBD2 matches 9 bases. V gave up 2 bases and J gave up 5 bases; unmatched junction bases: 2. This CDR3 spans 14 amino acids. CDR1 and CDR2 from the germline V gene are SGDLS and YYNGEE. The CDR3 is CASSVGLAHNEQFF. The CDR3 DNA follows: TGTGCCAGCAGCGTGGGACTAGCCCACAATGAGCAGTTCTTC.

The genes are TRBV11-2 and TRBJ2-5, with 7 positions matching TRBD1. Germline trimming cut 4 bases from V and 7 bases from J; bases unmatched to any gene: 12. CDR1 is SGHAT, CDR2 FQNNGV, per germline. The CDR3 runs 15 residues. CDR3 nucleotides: TGTGCCAGCAGCTCCATGGAAGGGGGCGGAGGGACCCAGTACTTC. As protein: CASSSMEGGGGTQYF.

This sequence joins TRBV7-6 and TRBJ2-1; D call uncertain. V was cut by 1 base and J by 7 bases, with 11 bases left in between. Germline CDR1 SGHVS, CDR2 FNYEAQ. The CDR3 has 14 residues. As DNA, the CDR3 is TGTGCCAGCAGCTTAGACCCTACCCGAAATGAGCAGTTCTTC. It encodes CASSLDPTRNEQFF.

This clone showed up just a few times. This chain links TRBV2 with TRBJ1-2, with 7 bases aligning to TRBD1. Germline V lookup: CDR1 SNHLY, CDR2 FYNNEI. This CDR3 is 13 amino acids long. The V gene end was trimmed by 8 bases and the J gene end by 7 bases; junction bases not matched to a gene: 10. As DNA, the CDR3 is TGTGCCAGCTACAACAGGGGCAACGTTGGCTACACCTTC. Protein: CASYNRGNVGYTF.

CDR3 bases: TGTGCCAGTAGGACAGGGGGATCGACCTACGAGCAGTACTTC. This translates into CASRTGGSTYEQYF. The chain couples TRBV19 to TRBJ2-5, with 9 bases fitting TRBD1. The tail of the sequence fits TRBJ2-7 better, so the J call may be wrong. The CDR3 totals 14 residues. CDR1 is LNHDA, CDR2 SQIVND, per germline (reference sequence).

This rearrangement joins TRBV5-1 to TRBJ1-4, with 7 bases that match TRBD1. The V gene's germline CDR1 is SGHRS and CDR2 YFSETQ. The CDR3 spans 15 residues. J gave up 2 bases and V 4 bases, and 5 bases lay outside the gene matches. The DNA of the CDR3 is TGCGCCAGCAGCAAACAGGGGAGCACTAATGAAAAACTGTTTTTT. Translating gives CASSKQGSTNEKLFF. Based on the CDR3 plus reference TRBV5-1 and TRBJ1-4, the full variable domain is KAGVTQTPRYLIKTRGQQVTLSCSPISGHRSVSWYQQTPGQGLQFLFEYFSETQRNKGNFPGRFSGRQFSNSRSEMNVSTLELGDSALYLCASSKQGSTNEKLFFGSGTQLSVL.

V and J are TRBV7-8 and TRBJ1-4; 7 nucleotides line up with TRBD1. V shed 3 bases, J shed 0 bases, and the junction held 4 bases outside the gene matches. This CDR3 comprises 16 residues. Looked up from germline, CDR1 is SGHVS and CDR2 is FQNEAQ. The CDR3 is CASSLGQRATNEKLFF. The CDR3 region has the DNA TGTGCCAGCAGCTTGGGACAGCGTGCAACTAATGAAAAACTGTTTTTT.

CDR3 in DNA: TGTGCCAGCAGCTTAGGCCGGGGGAGACAGGGTGGAGGATCAGATACGCAGTATTTT. Its translation is CASSLGRGRQGGGSDTQYF. The V gene is TRBV5-6, the J gene TRBJ2-3; maybe TRBD1 (7 bases). V shed 2 bases and J shed 4 bases, with 26 bases lying between them. The CDR3 is 19 residues long. Germline loops: CDR1 SGHDT, CDR2 YYEEEE.

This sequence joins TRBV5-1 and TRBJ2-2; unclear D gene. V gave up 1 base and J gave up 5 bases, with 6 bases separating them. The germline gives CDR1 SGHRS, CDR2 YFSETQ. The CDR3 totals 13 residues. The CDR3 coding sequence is TGCGCCAGCAGCTTGAGCGTTACCGGGGAGCTGTTTTTT. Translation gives CASSLSVTGELFF.

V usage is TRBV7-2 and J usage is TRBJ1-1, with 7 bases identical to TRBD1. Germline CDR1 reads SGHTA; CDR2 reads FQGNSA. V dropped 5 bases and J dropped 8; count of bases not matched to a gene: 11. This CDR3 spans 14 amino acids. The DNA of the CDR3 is TGTGCCAGCAGCGCCCGGACAGGCCGGGCGGAAGCTTTCTTT. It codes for CASSARTGRAEAFF.

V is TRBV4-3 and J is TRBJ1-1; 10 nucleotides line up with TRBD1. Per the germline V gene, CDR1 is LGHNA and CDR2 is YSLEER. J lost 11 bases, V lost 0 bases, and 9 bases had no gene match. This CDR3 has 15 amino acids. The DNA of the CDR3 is TGCGCCAGCAGCCAAGATTGGAGACAGGGGGCATGGGCTTTCTTT. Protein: CASSQDWRQGAWAFF.

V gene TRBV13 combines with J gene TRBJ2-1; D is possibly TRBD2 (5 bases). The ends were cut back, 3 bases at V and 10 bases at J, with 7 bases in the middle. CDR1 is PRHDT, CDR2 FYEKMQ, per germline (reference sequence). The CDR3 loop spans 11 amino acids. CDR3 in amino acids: CASSLAGEQFF. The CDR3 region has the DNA TGTGCCAGCAGCTTGGCGGGCGAGCAGTTCTTC.

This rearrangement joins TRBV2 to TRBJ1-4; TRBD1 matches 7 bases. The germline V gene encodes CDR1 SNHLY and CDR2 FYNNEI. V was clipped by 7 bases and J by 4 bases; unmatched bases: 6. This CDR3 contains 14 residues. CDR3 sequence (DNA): TGTGCCAGCACTCCGACAGGGATTAATGAAAAACTGTTTTTT. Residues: CASTPTGINEKLFF.

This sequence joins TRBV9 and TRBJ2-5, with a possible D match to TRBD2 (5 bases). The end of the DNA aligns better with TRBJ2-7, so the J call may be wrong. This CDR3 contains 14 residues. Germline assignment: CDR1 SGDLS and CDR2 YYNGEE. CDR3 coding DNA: TGTGCCAGCAGCGTAGGAGTAGCGCCTTACGAGCAGTACTTC. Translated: CASSVGVAPYEQYF.

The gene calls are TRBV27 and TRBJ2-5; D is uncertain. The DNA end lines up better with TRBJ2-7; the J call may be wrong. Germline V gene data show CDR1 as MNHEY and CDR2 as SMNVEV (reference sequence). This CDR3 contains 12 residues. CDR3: CASSFSPYEQYF. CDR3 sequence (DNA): TGTGCCAGCAGTTTTTCCCCCTACGAGCAGTACTTC.

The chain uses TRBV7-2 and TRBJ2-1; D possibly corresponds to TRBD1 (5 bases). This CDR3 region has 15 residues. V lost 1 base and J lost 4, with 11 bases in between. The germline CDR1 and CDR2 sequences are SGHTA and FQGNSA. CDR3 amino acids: CASSLGQSTYNEQFF. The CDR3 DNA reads TGTGCCAGCAGCTTAGGACAGTCCACTTACAATGAGCAGTTCTTC.

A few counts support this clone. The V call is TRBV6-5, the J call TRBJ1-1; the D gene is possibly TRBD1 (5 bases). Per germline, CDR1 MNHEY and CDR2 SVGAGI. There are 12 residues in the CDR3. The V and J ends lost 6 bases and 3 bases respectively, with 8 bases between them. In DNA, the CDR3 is TGTGCCAGCAGGTTGACAGACACTGAAGCTTTCTTT. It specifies CASRLTDTEAFF.

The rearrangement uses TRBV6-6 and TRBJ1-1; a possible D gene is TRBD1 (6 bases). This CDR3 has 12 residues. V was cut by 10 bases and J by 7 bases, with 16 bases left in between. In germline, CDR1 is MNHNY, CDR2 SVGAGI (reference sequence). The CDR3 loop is CATEMGADEAFF. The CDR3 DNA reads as TGTGCCACAGAAATGGGGGCGGATGAAGCTTTCTTT.

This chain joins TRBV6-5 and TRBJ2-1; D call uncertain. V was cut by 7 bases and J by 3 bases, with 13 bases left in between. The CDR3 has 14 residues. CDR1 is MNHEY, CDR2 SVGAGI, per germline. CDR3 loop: CASKLELNYNEQFF. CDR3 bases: TGTGCCAGCAAGCTCGAGCTGAACTACAATGAGCAGTTCTTC.

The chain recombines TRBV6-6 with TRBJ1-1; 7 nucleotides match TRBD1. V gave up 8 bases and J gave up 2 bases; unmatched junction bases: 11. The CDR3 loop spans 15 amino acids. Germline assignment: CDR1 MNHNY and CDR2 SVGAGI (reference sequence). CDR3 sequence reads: CASGGETGLNTEAFF. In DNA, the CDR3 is TGTGCCAGCGGAGGTGAGACAGGGCTTAACACTGAAGCTTTCTTT.

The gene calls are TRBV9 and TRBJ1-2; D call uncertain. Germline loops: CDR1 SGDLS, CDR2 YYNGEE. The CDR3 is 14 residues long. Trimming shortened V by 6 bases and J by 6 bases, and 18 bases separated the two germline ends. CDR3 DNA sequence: TGTGCCAGCATCGCCTACAGTCCCGACAATGGCTACACCTTC. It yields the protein CASIAYSPDNGYTF.

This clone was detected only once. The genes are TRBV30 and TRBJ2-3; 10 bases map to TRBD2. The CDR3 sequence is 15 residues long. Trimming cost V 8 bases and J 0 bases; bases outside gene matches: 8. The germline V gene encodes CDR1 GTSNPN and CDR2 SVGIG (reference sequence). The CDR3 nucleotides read TGTGCCACACCACTGACTAGCGGGAGCACAGATACGCAGTATTTT. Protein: CATPLTSGSTDTQYF.

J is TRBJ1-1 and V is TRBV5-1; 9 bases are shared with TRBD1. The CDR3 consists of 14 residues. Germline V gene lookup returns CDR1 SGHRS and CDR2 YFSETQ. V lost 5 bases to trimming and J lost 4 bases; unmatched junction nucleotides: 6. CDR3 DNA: TGCGCCAGCAGAGCGGGACAGGGTTCCACTGAAGCTTTCTTT. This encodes CASRAGQGSTEAFF. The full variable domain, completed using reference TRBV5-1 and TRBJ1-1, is KAGVTQTPRYLIKTRGQQVTLSCSPISGHRSVSWYQQTPGQGLQFLFEYFSETQRNKGNFPGRFSGRQFSNSRSEMNVSTLELGDSALYLCASRAGQGSTEAFFGQGTRLTVV.

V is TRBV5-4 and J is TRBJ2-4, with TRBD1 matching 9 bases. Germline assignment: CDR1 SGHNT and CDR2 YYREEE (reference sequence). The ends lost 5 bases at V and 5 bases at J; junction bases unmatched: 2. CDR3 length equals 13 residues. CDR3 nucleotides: TGTGCCAGCAGTTGGGACAGGGAAAACATTCAGTACTTC. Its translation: CASSWDRENIQYF.

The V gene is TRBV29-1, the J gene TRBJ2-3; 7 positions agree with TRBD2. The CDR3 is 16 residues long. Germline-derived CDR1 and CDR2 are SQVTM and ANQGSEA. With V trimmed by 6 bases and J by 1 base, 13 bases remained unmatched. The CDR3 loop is CSVPGWASGRTDTQYF. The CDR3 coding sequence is TGCAGCGTCCCCGGTTGGGCTAGCGGACGCACAGATACGCAGTATTTT.